This is a list of T cell receptor beta chains from one sample in a study of CD8 T cells in ankylosing spondylitis. TCRdb redid the calling of the 5' RACE reads with MiXCR, one entry per CDR3 protein. The sample lists more than 650,000 distinct CDR3 sequences, about 11% occurring once. The sample was blood, either unsorted or a sorted T cell fraction (not recorded which). Receptors originate from a male donor with ankylosing spondylitis. The CDR3 runs from the conserved cysteine through the conserved F or W. Fields, in order: D gene, J gene, clone size, V gene, CDR3 protein, CDR3 DNA. The D gene is left open where the match is weak. The listing skips clone size in some rows; elsewhere it reads once, few, many or a size class.

d_gene: TRBD2
j_gene: TRBJ2-3
abundance: few
v_gene: TRBV25-1
CDR3aa: CASSDGRGGDTQYF
CDR3nt: TGTGCCAGCAGTGACGGACGGGGGGGAGATACGCAGTATTTT

d_gene: .
j_gene: TRBJ1-1
abundance: few
v_gene: TRBV7-2
CDR3aa: CASSLLRVGDTEAFF
CDR3nt: TGTGCCAGCAGCTTACTCCGGGTAGGGGACACTGAAGCTTTCTTT

d_gene: TRBD1
j_gene: TRBJ2-3
abundance: few
v_gene: TRBV28
CDR3aa: CASSPRQGLEWNTQYF
CDR3nt: TGTGCCAGCAGTCCCCGACAGGGTTTGGAGTGGAATACGCAGTATTTT

d_gene: .
j_gene: TRBJ1-1
abundance: .
v_gene: TRBV28
CDR3aa: CASTHGRGTEAFF
CDR3nt: TGTGCCAGCACCCACGGGAGGGGTACTGAAGCTTTCTTT

d_gene: TRBD1
j_gene: TRBJ2-3
abundance: .
v_gene: TRBV3-1
CDR3aa: CASSHTRGTGETDTQYF
CDR3nt: TGTGCCAGCAGCCATACAAGGGGGACAGGGGAGACAGATACGCAGTATTTT

d_gene: .
j_gene: TRBJ2-2
abundance: many
v_gene: TRBV5-5
CDR3aa: CASSLSVATGELFF
CDR3nt: TGTGCCAGCAGCTTGTCAGTGGCCACCGGGGAGCTGTTTTTT

d_gene: .
j_gene: TRBJ1-4
abundance: many
v_gene: TRBV12-3/TRBV12-4
CDR3aa: CASSGVERRGLFF
CDR3nt: TGTGCCAGCAGTGGGGTAGAGAGACGAGGACTGTTTTTT

d_gene: .
j_gene: TRBJ1-2
abundance: .
v_gene: TRBV5-6
CDR3aa: CASSLVYGSGGYTF
CDR3nt: TGTGCCAGCAGCTTGGTGTACGGGTCGGGCGGCTACACCTTC

d_gene: .
j_gene: TRBJ2-3
abundance: few
v_gene: TRBV29-1
CDR3aa: CSVRGVEGATDTQYF
CDR3nt: TGCAGCGTTAGGGGAGTGGAGGGGGCGACAGATACGCAGTATTTT

d_gene: TRBD1
j_gene: TRBJ2-7
abundance: .
v_gene: TRBV4-3
CDR3aa: CASSQKRPAGTGPYEQYF
CDR3nt: TGCGCCAGCAGCCAAAAACGTCCAGCCGGGACAGGACCCTACGAGCAGTACTTC

d_gene: .
j_gene: TRBJ2-7
abundance: many
v_gene: TRBV12-3/TRBV12-4
CDR3aa: CASSLAGRGYEQYF
CDR3nt: TGTGCCAGCAGTTTAGCGGGCAGGGGCTACGAGCAGTACTTC

d_gene: .
j_gene: TRBJ1-2
abundance: .
v_gene: TRBV18
CDR3aa: CASSPDISYGYTF
CDR3nt: TGTGCCAGCTCCCCTGACATCAGCTATGGCTACACCTTC

d_gene: .
j_gene: TRBJ2-2
abundance: many
v_gene: TRBV5-1
CDR3aa: CASTTAGELFF
CDR3nt: TGCGCCAGCACAACTGCCGGGGAGCTGTTTTTT

d_gene: TRBD2
j_gene: TRBJ2-5
abundance: many
v_gene: TRBV18
CDR3aa: CASSPRLAGLEETQYF
CDR3nt: TGTGCCAGCTCACCCCGACTAGCGGGGTTGGAAGAGACCCAGTACTTC

d_gene: TRBD2
j_gene: TRBJ2-3
abundance: few
v_gene: TRBV6-5
CDR3aa: CASSYRGNSGVGTDTQYF
CDR3nt: TGTGCCAGCAGTTATAGGGGGAATAGCGGGGTTGGCACAGATACGCAGTATTTT

d_gene: .
j_gene: TRBJ2-2
abundance: .
v_gene: TRBV24-1
CDR3aa: CATSDYDYANTGELFF
CDR3nt: TGTGCCACCAGTGACTATGACTACGCGAACACCGGGGAGCTGTTTTTT

d_gene: .
j_gene: TRBJ2-5
abundance: few
v_gene: TRBV7-2
CDR3aa: CASSLGGTPGQETQYF
CDR3nt: TGTGCCAGCAGCTTAGGCGGGACGCCGGGACAAGAGACCCAGTACTTC

d_gene: .
j_gene: TRBJ2-7
abundance: many
v_gene: TRBV29-1
CDR3aa: CSVGTNREQYF
CDR3nt: TGCAGCGTTGGAACCAATCGGGAGCAGTACTTC

d_gene: TRBD1
j_gene: TRBJ2-1
abundance: .
v_gene: TRBV5-1
CDR3aa: CASSLAILAGGNEQFF
CDR3nt: TGCGCCAGCAGCTTGGCCATTTTAGCAGGGGGCAATGAGCAGTTCTTC

d_gene: .
j_gene: TRBJ2-1
abundance: few
v_gene: TRBV20-1
CDR3aa: CSATRAGDFYNEQFF
CDR3nt: TGCAGTGCTACCAGGGCAGGAGATTTCTACAATGAGCAGTTCTTC

d_gene: .
j_gene: TRBJ2-3
abundance: few
v_gene: TRBV12-3/TRBV12-4
CDR3aa: CASSLARADTQYF
CDR3nt: TGTGCCAGCAGTTTAGCTAGGGCAGATACGCAGTATTTT

d_gene: .
j_gene: TRBJ2-7
abundance: many
v_gene: TRBV7-2
CDR3aa: CASSLDTRWDEQYF
CDR3nt: TGTGCCAGCAGCTTAGATACCAGATGGGACGAGCAGTACTTC

d_gene: .
j_gene: TRBJ1-1
abundance: many
v_gene: TRBV29-1
CDR3aa: CSGRIMNTEAFF
CDR3nt: TGCAGCGGACGGATTATGAACACTGAAGCTTTCTTT

d_gene: .
j_gene: TRBJ1-1
abundance: many
v_gene: TRBV4-1
CDR3aa: CASSHILRGSSWTEAFF
CDR3nt: TGCGCCAGCAGCCACATCTTGAGGGGGTCTTCGTGGACTGAAGCTTTCTTT

d_gene: TRBD1
j_gene: TRBJ1-1
abundance: .
v_gene: TRBV18
CDR3aa: CASSRRDRSEAFF
CDR3nt: TGTGCCAGCTCACGCCGGGACAGATCTGAAGCTTTCTTT

d_gene: .
j_gene: TRBJ1-2
abundance: few
v_gene: TRBV27
CDR3aa: CASSSLSRARAYGYTF
CDR3nt: TGTGCCAGCAGTTCATTGTCCAGGGCTCGTGCGTATGGCTACACCTTC

d_gene: .
j_gene: TRBJ2-7
abundance: many
v_gene: TRBV12-3/TRBV12-4
CDR3aa: CASSYGQNYEQYF
CDR3nt: TGTGCCAGCAGTTACGGACAGAACTACGAGCAGTACTTC

d_gene: .
j_gene: TRBJ1-1
abundance: few
v_gene: TRBV12-3/TRBV12-4
CDR3aa: CASRPYRTEAFF
CDR3nt: TGTGCCAGCAGGCCTTACAGGACTGAAGCTTTCTTT

d_gene: .
j_gene: TRBJ2-5
abundance: .
v_gene: TRBV6-1
CDR3aa: CASQSRGGPYQETQYF
CDR3nt: TGTGCCAGCCAATCTCGAGGGGGGCCGTACCAAGAGACCCAGTACTTC

d_gene: .
j_gene: TRBJ2-5
abundance: many
v_gene: TRBV29-1
CDR3aa: CSVVVGQETQYF
CDR3nt: TGCAGCGTTGTTGTGGGGCAAGAGACCCAGTACTTC

d_gene: .
j_gene: TRBJ2-7
abundance: few
v_gene: TRBV7-8
CDR3aa: CASSLGQRTSYEQYF
CDR3nt: TGTGCCAGCAGCTTAGGGCAGAGAACCTCCTACGAGCAGTACTTC

d_gene: TRBD2
j_gene: TRBJ2-3
abundance: .
v_gene: TRBV6-2/TRBV6-3
CDR3aa: CASSSDLAVNTDTQYF
CDR3nt: TGTGCCAGCAGTTCCGACCTAGCGGTAAACACAGATACGCAGTATTTT

d_gene: .
j_gene: TRBJ1-6
abundance: few
v_gene: TRBV20-1
CDR3aa: CSASAGATWGLHF
CDR3nt: TGCAGTGCTAGCGCAGGGGCCACGTGGGGCCTCCACTTT

d_gene: TRBD1
j_gene: TRBJ2-7
abundance: .
v_gene: TRBV5-1
CDR3aa: CASSLAGTVRAREQYF
CDR3nt: TGCGCCAGCAGCTTGGCTGGGACAGTTCGAGCAAGGGAGCAGTACTTC

d_gene: .
j_gene: TRBJ2-3
abundance: many
v_gene: TRBV10-3
CDR3aa: CAISGPGLVLYF
CDR3nt: TGTGCCATCAGTGGGCCGGGACTGGTTCTGTATTTT

d_gene: .
j_gene: TRBJ2-5
abundance: few
v_gene: TRBV20-1
CDR3aa: CSARGGGGAAETQYF
CDR3nt: TGCAGTGCTAGAGGTGGCGGAGGGGCCGCAGAGACCCAGTACTTC

d_gene: .
j_gene: TRBJ2-7
abundance: few
v_gene: TRBV21-1
CDR3aa: CASSTASGSGIYEQYF
CDR3nt: TGTGCCAGCAGCACGGCTAGCGGGAGTGGTATCTACGAGCAGTACTTC

d_gene: TRBD1
j_gene: TRBJ1-2
abundance: few
v_gene: TRBV5-1
CDR3aa: CASRLDRVEGYTF
CDR3nt: TGCGCCAGCAGATTGGACAGGGTGGAAGGCTACACCTTC

d_gene: TRBD1
j_gene: TRBJ1-5
abundance: few
v_gene: TRBV5-1
CDR3aa: CASRKTGGADQPQHF
CDR3nt: TGCGCCAGCAGGAAGACAGGGGGCGCGGATCAGCCCCAGCATTTT

d_gene: .
j_gene: TRBJ2-7
abundance: .
v_gene: TRBV20-1
CDR3aa: CSAQGNSYEQYF
CDR3nt: TGCAGTGCTCAGGGGAACTCCTACGAGCAGTACTTC

d_gene: .
j_gene: TRBJ1-2
abundance: many
v_gene: TRBV20-1
CDR3aa: CSATVGGGYTF
CDR3nt: TGCAGTGCGACGGTAGGGGGTGGCTACACCTTC

d_gene: TRBD2
j_gene: TRBJ2-3
abundance: few
v_gene: TRBV7-2
CDR3aa: CASSSAGPGGGDTQYF
CDR3nt: TGTGCCAGCAGCTCAGCGGGCCCGGGAGGAGGAGATACGCAGTATTTT

d_gene: .
j_gene: TRBJ2-1
abundance: few
v_gene: TRBV20-1
CDR3aa: CSASLGVASYNEQFF
CDR3nt: TGCAGTGCTAGCCTTGGCGTTGCGTCCTACAATGAGCAGTTCTTC

d_gene: .
j_gene: TRBJ1-4
abundance: .
v_gene: TRBV6-2/TRBV6-3
CDR3aa: CASSSRSEEKLFF
CDR3nt: TGTGCCAGCAGTTCCAGGTCGGAAGAAAAACTGTTTTTT

d_gene: .
j_gene: TRBJ2-7
abundance: many
v_gene: TRBV15
CDR3aa: CATSRAGLSYEQYF
CDR3nt: TGTGCCACCAGCAGAGCGGGCCTCTCCTACGAGCAGTACTTC

d_gene: .
j_gene: TRBJ1-2
abundance: .
v_gene: TRBV5-6
CDR3aa: CASSPGLYGWTF
CDR3nt: TGTGCCAGCAGCCCCGGGCTCTATGGCTGGACCTTC

d_gene: .
j_gene: TRBJ2-6
abundance: few
v_gene: TRBV24-1
CDR3aa: CATSPRFSGANVLTF
CDR3nt: TGTGCCACCAGCCCAAGATTCTCTGGGGCCAACGTCCTGACTTTC

d_gene: .
j_gene: TRBJ2-3
abundance: few
v_gene: TRBV4-2
CDR3aa: CASSQGQGGDTQYF
CDR3nt: TGTGCCAGCAGCCAAGGGCAGGGAGGAGATACGCAGTATTTT

d_gene: TRBD1
j_gene: TRBJ2-3
abundance: once
v_gene: TRBV5-1
CDR3aa: CASSLVTGGSTDTQYF
CDR3nt: TGCGCCAGCAGCTTGGTGACAGGGGGTAGCACAGATACGCAGTATTTT

d_gene: .
j_gene: TRBJ1-5
abundance: .
v_gene: TRBV5-1
CDR3aa: CASSFDQDRDSNQPQHF
CDR3nt: TGCGCCAGCAGCTTCGACCAGGACAGAGATAGCAATCAGCCCCAGCATTTT

d_gene: .
j_gene: TRBJ2-3
abundance: many
v_gene: TRBV29-1
CDR3aa: CSVEPPPTQYF
CDR3nt: TGCAGCGTTGAACCCCCTCCTACGCAGTATTTT